The clone carrying this T cell receptor beta chain has a single count. Its antigen is undetermined. Evenly divided among several immunoSEQ plates was the genomic DNA of each subset. About 33,000 T cell genomes (around 190 ng DNA) went into each sorted-subset replicate. TCRdb's table, derived via immunoSEQ multiplex PCR, lists solely in-frame clones and lacks some. The sample lists 2 million or so clones, 85% to 95% occurring once. This record comes from a study of shared clonotypes between healthy human individuals. General study points: Among four donors, 4.5% to 5.5% of naive CD4 clonotypes were found in common.

This CDR3 has 10 amino acids. Germline lookup yields CDR1 MNHEY and CDR2 SVGAGI. The V and J ends lost 8 bases and 3 bases respectively, with 4 bases between them. The sequencing sample was made of naive CD4+ T cells sorted from blood. Subset here: CD45RA+ positively selected. This TCR derives from a young man in good health. This chain joins TRBV6-5 and TRBJ2-5; D ambiguous. The CDR3 region is CASGEETQYF. The CDR3 nucleotides read TGTGCCAGCGGAGAAGAGACCCAGTACTTC.